A single sample is the source of the 28 T cell receptor beta chains below, sequenced in a study of T cells in Graves' hyperthyroidism and ophthalmopathy. Amplified regions were TCR beta CDR3 sequences from RNA transcripts. The primer set for the first-round RT-PCR of the TCR CDR3 was HTBI. TCRdb called the multiplex PCR reads again in MiXCR, with one record for every CDR3 protein. The sample has under 800,000 distinct CDR3 sequences, 14% seen once; the top ten hold 10%. The sequencing input was blood. These TCRs come from a woman aged 18-29 years with Graves' hyperthyroidism.

This clonotype has ten or more counts. V and J are TRBV11-2 and TRBJ2-1; 13 nucleotides align to TRBD2. CDR1 SGHAT and CDR2 FQNNGV come from the germline V gene. The trim removed 8 bases at V and 0 bases at J, leaving 10 bases unmatched. The CDR3 contains 18 residues. CDR3 region: CASRLGLAGKSSYNEQFF. The CDR3, as DNA: TGTGCCAGCCGTCTGGGACTAGCGGGGAAAAGCTCCTACAATGAGCAGTTCTTC. Variable domain in full (rest from reference TRBV11-2 and TRBJ2-1): EAGVAQSPRYKIIEKRQSVAFWCNPISGHATLYWYQQILGQGPKLLIQFQNNGVVDDSQLPKDRFSAERLKGVDSTLKIQPAKLEDSAVYLCASRLGLAGKSSYNEQFFGPGTRLTVL.

This clonotype was seen many times. The chain recombines TRBV20-1 with TRBJ2-7, with D unresolved. Germline V lookup: CDR1 DFQATT, CDR2 SNEGSKA (reference sequence). This CDR3 has 12 amino acids. V was shortened by 3 bases and J by 2 bases, with 8 bases between the two germline ends. This CDR3 is CSASDLTYEQYF. In nucleotides, the CDR3 is TGCAGTGCTAGTGACTTAACCTACGAGCAGTACTTC.

A few counts support this clonotype. The chain links TRBV5-1 to TRBJ2-5; a possible D gene is TRBD2 (5 bases). This CDR3 region has 13 residues. CDR1 is SGHRS, CDR2 YFSETQ, per germline. V lost 4 bases, J lost 2 bases, and 9 bases lay in between. CDR3 loop: CASSGSGQETQYF. The CDR3 DNA reads TGCGCCAGCAGCGGGAGTGGTCAAGAGACCCAGTACTTC. The complete variable domain, with remaining parts taken from reference TRBV5-1 and TRBJ2-5, reads KAGVTQTPRYLIKTRGQQVTLSCSPISGHRSVSWYQQTPGQGLQFLFEYFSETQRNKGNFPGRFSGRQFSNSRSEMNVSTLELGDSALYLCASSGSGQETQYFGPGTRLLVL.

The table lists this clonotype with many counts. This chain joins TRBV28 and TRBJ2-1; D might be TRBD1 or TRBD2, each matching 5 bases. The CDR3 consists of 13 residues. CDR1 and CDR2 (germline): MDHEN, SYDVKM. Trimming shortened V by 3 bases and J by 10 bases, and 13 bases separated the two germline ends. In nucleotides, the CDR3 is TGTGCCAGCAGTTTCTGGGACGCCCGGGAGCAGTTCTTC. Translation: CASSFWDAREQFF.

This clonotype was counted only a few times. V and J are TRBV9 and TRBJ2-7, with 10 bases matching TRBD2. V dropped 3 bases and J dropped 3; count of bases not matched to a gene: 3. This CDR3 contains 14 residues. Looked up from germline, CDR1 is SGDLS and CDR2 is YYNGEE. The CDR3 spells CASSAASGGYEQYF. The CDR3 coding sequence is TGTGCCAGCAGCGCGGCTAGCGGGGGCTACGAGCAGTACTTC.

In this sample, this clonotype turned up many times. The chain recombines TRBV11-2 with TRBJ2-7; TRBD1 matches 8 bases. Germline loops: CDR1 SGHAT, CDR2 FQNNGV. With 5 bases clipped from V and 3 bases from J, the junction kept 12 bases outside the gene matches. This CDR3 contains 16 residues. The CDR3 is CASSPSWGTGIYEQYF. Here the CDR3 DNA reads TGTGCCAGCAGCCCAAGTTGGGGGACAGGCATCTACGAGCAGTACTTC.

Comment on this clonotype: Sequence at one end of the junction differs from germline and may be a read error. This rearrangement joins TRBV7-7 to TRBJ1-1, with D possibly TRBD1 on 6 matching bases. This CDR3 spans 16 amino acids. Per the germline V gene, CDR1 is SSHAT and CDR2 is FNYEAQ (reference sequence). The CDR3 here is CASSLGLDSMNTEAFF. CDR3 coding DNA: TGTGCTAGCAGCTTAGGGCTGGACAGTATGAACACTGAAGCTTTCTTT.

Of note for this clonotype: Relative to the germline gene, one junction end is altered; a read error may explain this. This chain joins TRBV7-6 and TRBJ2-2, with a possible D match to TRBD2 (5 bases). Germline V gene lookup returns CDR1 SGHVS and CDR2 FNYEAQ. The CDR3 is 15 residues long. CDR3 in amino acids: CTSSLYAAGGGELFF. CDR3 DNA sequence: TGTACCAGCAGCTTATACGCTGCGGGTGGCGGGGAGCTGTTTTTT. The variable domain in full, completed from reference TRBV7-6 and TRBJ2-2, reads GAGVSQSPRYKVTKRGQDVALRCDPISGHVSLYWYRQALGQGPEFLTYFNYEAQQDKSGLPNDRFSAERPEGSISTLTIQRTEQRDSAMYRCTSSLYAAGGGELFFGEGSRLTVL.

This clonotype was picked up a small number of times. J is TRBJ1-1 and V is TRBV28; possibly TRBD1 for D (5 bases). The germline V and J ends were trimmed by 8 bases and 2 bases, with 15 bases remaining between them. Germline loops: CDR1 MDHEN, CDR2 SYDVKM. The CDR3 runs to 14 residues. CDR3 residues: CASETGTHNTEAFF. CDR3 in DNA: TGTGCCAGCGAGACCGGGACTCACAACACTGAAGCTTTCTTT.

The CDR3 sequence: CASSRTGGPNQPQHF. The DNA for the CDR3 is TGTGCCAGCAGCAGAACAGGGGGGCCGAATCAGCCCCAGCATTTT. V and J are TRBV6-1 and TRBJ1-5, with 8 bases aligning to TRBD1. V lost 6 bases, J lost 4 bases, and 8 bases stayed unmatched. The CDR3 consists of 15 residues. Germline V gives CDR1 MNHNS, CDR2 SASEGT.

At least ten counts were recorded for this clonotype. V and J are TRBV7-8 and TRBJ2-7; no reliable D call. V lost 2 bases and J 5 bases, leaving 10 bases between the germline ends. CDR1 SGHVS and CDR2 FQNEAQ come from the germline V gene. This CDR3 comprises 13 residues. CDR3 DNA: TGTGCCAGCAGCTTAAAAAGCCCTCACGAGCAGTACTTC. Its translation: CASSLKSPHEQYF.

The sample holds many counts of this clonotype. The rearrangement links TRBV30 to TRBJ1-3; D is unresolved. V lost 5 bases to trimming and J lost 4 bases, with 6 bases between them. This CDR3 region has 11 residues. Germline V gene data show CDR1 as GTSNPN and CDR2 as SVGIG (reference sequence). The CDR3 spells CAWDEGNTIYF. CDR3 nucleotide sequence: TGTGCCTGGGACGAAGGAAACACCATATATTTT.

This chain connects TRBV27 to TRBJ1-2, with D maybe TRBD1 (6 bases). Germline V gene sequence: CDR1 MNHEY, CDR2 SMNVEV (reference sequence). The CDR3 runs 14 residues. The ends were cut back, 6 bases at V and 6 bases at J, with 17 bases in the middle. The CDR3 DNA is TGTGCCAGCAGATTGACAGGCGGAACTAATGGCTACACCTTC. Its protein product is CASRLTGGTNGYTF.

This clonotype showed up just a few times. The V call is TRBV19, the J call TRBJ1-1; TRBD1 aligns across 12 bases. With 6 bases clipped from V and 5 bases from J, the junction kept 7 bases outside the gene matches. Germline V gene data show CDR1 as LNHDA and CDR2 as SQIVND (reference sequence). The CDR3 extends over 15 amino acids. The CDR3 here is CASSSGTGGWTEAFF. CDR3 in DNA: TGTGCCAGTAGCTCCGGGACAGGGGGCTGGACTGAAGCTTTCTTT.

This clonotype has ten or more counts. V is TRBV7-9 and J is TRBJ2-7, with TRBD1 matching over 8 bases. The CDR3 covers 13 residues. Germline V gene lookup returns CDR1 SEHNR and CDR2 FQNEAQ (reference sequence). Trimming at V came to 5 bases and at J to 5 bases, leaving 5 bases not matched to a gene. The CDR3 loop is CASSPTGVHEQYF. The CDR3, as DNA: TGTGCCAGCAGCCCGACAGGGGTCCACGAGCAGTACTTC.

There are many counts of this clonotype. The chain joins TRBV28 to TRBJ2-5; D is tentatively TRBD1 or TRBD2 (5 bases each). Trimming left V 5 bases short and J 5 bases short, with 18 bases between. Looked up from germline, CDR1 is MDHEN and CDR2 is SYDVKM. The CDR3 runs to 15 residues. CDR3 sequence (DNA): TGTGCCAGCAGTCTCTTTGGGGGTGATGTGGAGACCCAGTACTTC. Its translation: CASSLFGGDVETQYF.

The chain uses TRBV10-3 and TRBJ2-2; the match to TRBD1 covers 7 bases. The germline V gene has CDR1 ENHRY and CDR2 SYGVKD. V lost 4 bases and J lost 5; bases outside the gene matches: 4. The CDR3 loop spans 14 amino acids. This CDR3 is CAISGDRDTGELFF. The DNA of the CDR3 is TGTGCCATCAGTGGAGACAGGGATACCGGGGAGCTGTTTTTT.

This clonotype was observed a few times. J is TRBJ2-1 and V is TRBV7-3; D not certain. The ends were cut back, 4 bases at V and 7 bases at J, with 17 bases in the middle. Germline V lookup: CDR1 SGHTA, CDR2 FQGTGA. CDR3 length equals 15 residues. The DNA for the CDR3 is TGTGCCAGCAGCTCCCGGGCAGGAAACGGGAATGAGCAGTTCTTC. Protein: CASSSRAGNGNEQFF.

V and J are TRBV6-2 or TRBV6-3 and TRBJ1-5, with D possibly being TRBD1 (6 bases). Germline values: CDR1 MNHEY, CDR2 SVGEGT. This CDR3 region has 16 residues. V lost 2 bases, J lost 4 bases, and 15 bases lay in between. DNA of the CDR3: TGTGCCAGCAGTTACCCAACAGGGAACCAAAATCAGCCCCAGCATTTT. It codes for CASSYPTGNQNQPQHF.

In this sample, this clonotype turned up a few times. V gene TRBV6-7 combines with J gene TRBJ1-1, with D uncertain. TRBV6-7 is an ORF for which the function is uncertain. The CDR3 extends over 14 amino acids. Trimming removed 4 bases from V and 0 bases from J, with 9 bases in between. The CDR3 region is CASSSVGVNTEAFF. The CDR3 DNA reads as TGTGCCAGCAGTTCGGTCGGGGTGAACACTGAAGCTTTCTTT.

This clonotype was counted many times. The DNA of the CDR3 is TGTGCCAGCAGCTTAGTCGGAGGCTCACAGGGGGTGATCACCTTC. Translated, it gives CASSLVGGSQGVITF. The chain links TRBV7-9 to TRBJ1-2; 8 nucleotides match TRBD1. CDR3 size: 15 residues. In germline, CDR1 is SEHNR, CDR2 FQNEAQ (reference sequence). Trimming took 1 base from V and 13 from J; bases not matched to a gene: 14.

The table lists this clonotype with many counts. CDR3 nucleotide sequence: TGTGCCAGCAGCACGACCGGGAGGGCTTCCTACGAGCAGTACTTC. It translates to CASSTTGRASYEQYF. The V call is TRBV7-2, the J call TRBJ2-7, with 8 bases identical to TRBD2. The CDR3 extends over 15 amino acids. J gave up 1 base and V 5 bases, and 7 bases lay outside the gene matches. Per germline, CDR1 SGHTA and CDR2 FQGNSA.

This clonotype was found many times. The chain links TRBV27 to TRBJ1-6; D not resolved. Between the trimmed V and J ends, which lost 3 bases and 0 bases, there was a span of 6 bases. CDR3 length equals 15 residues. The germline V gene has CDR1 MNHEY and CDR2 SMNVEV (reference sequence). CDR3 sequence: CASSFGSSYNSPLHF. Written as DNA, the CDR3 is TGTGCCAGCAGTTTCGGGAGCTCCTATAATTCACCCCTCCACTTT.

At least ten counts were recorded for this clonotype. This chain uses TRBV6-6 with TRBJ2-3; a possible D gene is TRBD2 (5 bases). CDR3 length: 15 residues. Deletions cut 0 bases from V and 0 bases from J, with 7 bases between. Germline CDR1 MNHNY, CDR2 SVGAGI (reference sequence). The CDR3 nucleotides read TGTGCCAGCAGTTACTCTGGCGGGAGCACAGATACGCAGTATTTT. Translation: CASSYSGGSTDTQYF.

The chain employs TRBV20-1 and TRBJ2-1, with D unclear. V gave up 4 bases and J gave up 2 bases, with 9 bases separating them. Looked up from germline, CDR1 is DFQATT and CDR2 is SNEGSKA (reference sequence). CDR3 length: 13 residues. The CDR3 protein is CSAKTSTYNEQFF. DNA of the CDR3: TGCAGTGCTAAAACTTCTACCTACAATGAGCAGTTCTTC.

This clonotype occurred many times. The chain carries TRBV13 and TRBJ2-5, with a weak D call TRBD2 (5 bases). The CDR3 spans 17 residues. The V gene lost 0 bases and the J gene lost 2 bases, with 16 bases spanning the gap. Germline values: CDR1 PRHDT, CDR2 FYEKMQ (reference sequence). CDR3 in DNA: TGTGCCAGCAGCTTAGGCCAGCCCGAGGGATGGCAAGAGACCCAGTACTTC. It specifies CASSLGQPEGWQETQYF.

The gene calls are TRBV6-1 and TRBJ2-2; TRBD1 matches at 7 bases. In germline, CDR1 is MNHNS, CDR2 SASEGT. The V segment lost 5 bases and the J segment 5 bases; nucleotides outside the gene matches: 5. The CDR3 is 14 residues long. The CDR3 loop is CASSIGGRTGELFF. The CDR3 nucleotides are TGTGCCAGCAGTATAGGGGGCAGGACCGGGGAGCTGTTTTTT.

This clonotype was seen only a few times. This clone may be a read error of a much larger clone one base away. This chain uses TRBV2 with TRBJ2-1, with unresolved D. The germline CDR1 and CDR2 sequences are SNHLY and FYNNEI. The CDR3 runs to 11 residues. CDR3 DNA sequence: TGTGCCAGCAAGGTCTACAATGAGCAGTCCTTC. It translates to CASKVYNEQSF.